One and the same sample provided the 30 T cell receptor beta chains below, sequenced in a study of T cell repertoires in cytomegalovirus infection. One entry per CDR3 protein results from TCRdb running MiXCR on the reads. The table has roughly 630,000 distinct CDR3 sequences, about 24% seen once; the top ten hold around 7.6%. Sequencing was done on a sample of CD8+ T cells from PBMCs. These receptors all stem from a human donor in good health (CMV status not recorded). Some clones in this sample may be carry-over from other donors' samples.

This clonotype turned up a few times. The DNA of the CDR3 is TGTGCCAGTAGTTTTAAAGCGGAGCACTACAATGAGCAGTTCTTC. It codes for CASSFKAEHYNEQFF. The genes are TRBV19 and TRBJ2-1, with TRBD2 as a possible D gene (5 bases). The CDR3 runs 15 residues. V dropped 5 bases and J dropped 3 bases, with 14 bases sitting between them. Germline V gives CDR1 LNHDA, CDR2 SQIVND (reference sequence).

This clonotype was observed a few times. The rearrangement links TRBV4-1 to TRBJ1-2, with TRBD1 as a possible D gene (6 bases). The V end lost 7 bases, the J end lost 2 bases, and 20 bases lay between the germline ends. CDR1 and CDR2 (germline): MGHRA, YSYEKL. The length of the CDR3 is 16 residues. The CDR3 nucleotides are TGCGCCAGCAATGAAGATTGGGAAACAGGGAACTATGGCTACACCTTC. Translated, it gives CASNEDWETGNYGYTF.

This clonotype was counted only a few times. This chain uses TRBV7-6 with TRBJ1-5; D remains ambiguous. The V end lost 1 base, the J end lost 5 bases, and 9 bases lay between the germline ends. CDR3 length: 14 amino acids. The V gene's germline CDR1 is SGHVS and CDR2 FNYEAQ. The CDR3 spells CASSLEVGDQPQHF. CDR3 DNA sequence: TGTGCCAGCAGCTTAGAGGTAGGCGATCAGCCCCAGCATTTT.

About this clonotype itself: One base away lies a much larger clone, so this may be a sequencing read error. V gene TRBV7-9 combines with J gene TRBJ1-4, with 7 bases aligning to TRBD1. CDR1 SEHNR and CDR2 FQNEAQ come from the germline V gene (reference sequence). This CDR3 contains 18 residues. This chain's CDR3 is CAGSHPGAGGATNEKLFF. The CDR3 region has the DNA TGTGCCGGCAGCCACCCGGGGGCAGGGGGTGCAACTAATGAAAAACTGTTTTTT.

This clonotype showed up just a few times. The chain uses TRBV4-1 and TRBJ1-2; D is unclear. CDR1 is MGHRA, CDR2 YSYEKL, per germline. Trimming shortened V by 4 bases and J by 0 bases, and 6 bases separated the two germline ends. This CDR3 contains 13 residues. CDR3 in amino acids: CASSPWANYGYTF. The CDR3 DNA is TGCGCCAGCAGCCCCTGGGCTAACTATGGCTACACCTTC.

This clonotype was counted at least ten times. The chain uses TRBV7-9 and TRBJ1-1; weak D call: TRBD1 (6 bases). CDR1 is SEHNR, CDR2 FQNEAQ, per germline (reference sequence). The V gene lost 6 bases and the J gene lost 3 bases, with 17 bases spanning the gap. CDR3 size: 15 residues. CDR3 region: CASSHIQGVYTEAFF. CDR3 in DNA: TGTGCCAGCAGTCACATACAGGGTGTGTACACTGAAGCTTTCTTT.

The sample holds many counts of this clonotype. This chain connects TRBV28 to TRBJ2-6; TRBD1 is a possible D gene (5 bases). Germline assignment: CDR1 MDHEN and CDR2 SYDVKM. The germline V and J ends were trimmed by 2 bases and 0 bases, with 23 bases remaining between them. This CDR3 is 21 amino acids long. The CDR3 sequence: CASSLVSVRDTHFSGANVLTF. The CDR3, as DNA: TGTGCCAGCAGTTTAGTCAGCGTCAGGGATACTCATTTCTCTGGGGCCAACGTCCTGACTTTC.

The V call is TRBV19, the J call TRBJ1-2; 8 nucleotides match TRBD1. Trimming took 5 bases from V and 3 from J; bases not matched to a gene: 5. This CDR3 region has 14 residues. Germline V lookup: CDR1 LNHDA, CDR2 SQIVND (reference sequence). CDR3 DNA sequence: TGTGCCAGTAGTCCCGGGACAGGCTACTATGGCTACACCTTC. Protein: CASSPGTGYYGYTF.

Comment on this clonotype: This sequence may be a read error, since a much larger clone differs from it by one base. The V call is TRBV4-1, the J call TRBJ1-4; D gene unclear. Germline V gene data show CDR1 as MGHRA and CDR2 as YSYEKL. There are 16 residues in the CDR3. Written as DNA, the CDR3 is TGCGCCAGCAACCAAGATCTTGGCTCTACTAATGAAAAACTGTTTTTT. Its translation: CASNQDLGSTNEKLFF.

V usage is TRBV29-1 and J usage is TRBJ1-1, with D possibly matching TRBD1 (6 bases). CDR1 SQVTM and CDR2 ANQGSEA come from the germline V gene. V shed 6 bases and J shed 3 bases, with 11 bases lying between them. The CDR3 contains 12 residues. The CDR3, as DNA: TGCAGCGTCACAGGGAGTGACACTGAAGCTTTCTTT. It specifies CSVTGSDTEAFF. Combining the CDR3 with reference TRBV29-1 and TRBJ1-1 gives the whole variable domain SAVISQKPSRDICQRGTSLTIQCQVDSQVTMMFWYRQQPGQSLTLIATANQGSEATYESGFVIDKFPISRPNLTFSTLTVSNMSPEDSSIYLCSVTGSDTEAFFGQGTRLTVV.

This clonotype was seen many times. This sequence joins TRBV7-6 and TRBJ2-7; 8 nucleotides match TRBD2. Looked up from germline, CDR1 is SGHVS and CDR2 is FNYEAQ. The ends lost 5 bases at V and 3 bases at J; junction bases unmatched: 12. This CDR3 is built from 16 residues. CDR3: CASSRGGTSPFYEQYF. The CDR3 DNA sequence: TGTGCCAGCAGCCGCGGGGGGACCTCACCCTTCTACGAGCAGTACTTC.

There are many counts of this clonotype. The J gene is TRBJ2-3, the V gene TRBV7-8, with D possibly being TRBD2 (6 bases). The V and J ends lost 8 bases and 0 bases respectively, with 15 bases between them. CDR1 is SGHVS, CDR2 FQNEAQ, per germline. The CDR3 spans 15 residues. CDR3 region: CASWRAESSTDTQYF. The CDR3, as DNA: TGTGCCAGCTGGAGGGCAGAGTCTAGCACAGATACGCAGTATTTT.

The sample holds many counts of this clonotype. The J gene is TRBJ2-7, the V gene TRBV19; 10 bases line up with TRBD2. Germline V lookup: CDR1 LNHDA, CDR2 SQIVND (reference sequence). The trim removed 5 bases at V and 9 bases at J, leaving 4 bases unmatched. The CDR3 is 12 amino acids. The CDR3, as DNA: TGTGCCAGTAGTTCCGGGACTAGCGTGCAGTACTTC. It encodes CASSSGTSVQYF. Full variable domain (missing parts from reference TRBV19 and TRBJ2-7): DGGITQSPKYLFRKEGQNVTLSCEQNLNHDAMYWYRQDPGQGLRLIYYSQIVNDFQKGDIAEGYSVSREKKESFPLTVTSAQKNPTAFYLCASSSGTSVQYFGPGTRLTVT.

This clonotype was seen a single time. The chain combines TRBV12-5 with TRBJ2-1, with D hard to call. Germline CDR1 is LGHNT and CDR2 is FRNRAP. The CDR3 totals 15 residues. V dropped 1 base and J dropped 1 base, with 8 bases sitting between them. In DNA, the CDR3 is TGTGCTAGTGGTTTGGGGGCTGTGTCCTACAATGAGCAGTTCTTC. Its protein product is CASGLGAVSYNEQFF.

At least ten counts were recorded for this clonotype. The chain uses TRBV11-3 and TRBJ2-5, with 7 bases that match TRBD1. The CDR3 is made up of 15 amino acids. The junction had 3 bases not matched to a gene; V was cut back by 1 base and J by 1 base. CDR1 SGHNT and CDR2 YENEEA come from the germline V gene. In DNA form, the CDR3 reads TGTGCCAGCAGCTTAGGGGGGACAGCCCAAGAGACCCAGTACTTC. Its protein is CASSLGGTAQETQYF.

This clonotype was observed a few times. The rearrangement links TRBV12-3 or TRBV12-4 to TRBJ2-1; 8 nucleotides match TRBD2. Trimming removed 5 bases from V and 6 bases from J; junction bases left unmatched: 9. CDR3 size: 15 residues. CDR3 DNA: TGTGCCAGCAGTGTTTGGACTAGCATAGGCAATGAGCAGTTCTTC. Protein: CASSVWTSIGNEQFF.

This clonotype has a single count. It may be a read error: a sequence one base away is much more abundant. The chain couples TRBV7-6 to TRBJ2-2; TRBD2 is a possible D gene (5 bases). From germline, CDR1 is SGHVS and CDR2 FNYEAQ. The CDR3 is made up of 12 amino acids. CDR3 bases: TGTGCCAGCAGCCATCGGAACGGGGAGCTGCTTTTT. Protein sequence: CASSHRNGELLF.

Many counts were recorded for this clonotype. CDR3 protein: CASSPTGGANQETQYF. The CDR3 coding sequence is TGTGCCAGCAGCCCGACGGGGGGCGCAAATCAAGAGACCCAGTACTTC. The rearrangement joins TRBV7-3 to TRBJ2-5, with a tentative D call TRBD2 (7 bases). The germline gives CDR1 SGHTA, CDR2 FQGTGA. V lost 5 bases to trimming and J lost 2 bases, with 18 bases between them. The CDR3 runs 16 residues. Full variable domain (rest looked up from reference TRBV7-3 and TRBJ2-5): GAGVSQTPSNKVTEKGKYVELRCDPISGHTALYWYRQSLGQGPEFLIYFQGTGAADDSGLPNDRFFAVRPEGSVSTLKIQRTERGDSAVYLCASSPTGGANQETQYFGPGTRLLVL.

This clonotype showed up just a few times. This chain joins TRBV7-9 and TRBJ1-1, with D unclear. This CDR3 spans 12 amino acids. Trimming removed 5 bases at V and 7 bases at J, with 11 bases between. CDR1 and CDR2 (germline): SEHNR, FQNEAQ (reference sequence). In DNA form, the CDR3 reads TGTGCCAGCAGCCCCCACACCCTTGAAGCTTTCTTT. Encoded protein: CASSPHTLEAFF.

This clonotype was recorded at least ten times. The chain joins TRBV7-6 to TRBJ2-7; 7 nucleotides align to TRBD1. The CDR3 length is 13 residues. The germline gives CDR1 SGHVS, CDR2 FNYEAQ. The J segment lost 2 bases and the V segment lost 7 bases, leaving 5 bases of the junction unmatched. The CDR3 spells CASTTGPTYEQYF. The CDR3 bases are TGTGCCAGCACGACAGGGCCCACCTACGAGCAGTACTTC.

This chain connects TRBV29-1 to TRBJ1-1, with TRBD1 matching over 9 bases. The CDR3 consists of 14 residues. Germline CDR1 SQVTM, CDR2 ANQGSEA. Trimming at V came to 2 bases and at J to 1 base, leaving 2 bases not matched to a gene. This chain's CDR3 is CSVERTGENTEAFF. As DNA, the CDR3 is TGCAGCGTTGAAAGGACAGGGGAGAACACTGAAGCTTTCTTT. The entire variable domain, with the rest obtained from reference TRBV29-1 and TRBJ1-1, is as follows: SAVISQKPSRDICQRGTSLTIQCQVDSQVTMMFWYRQQPGQSLTLIATANQGSEATYESGFVIDKFPISRPNLTFSTLTVSNMSPEDSSIYLCSVERTGENTEAFFGQGTRLTVV.

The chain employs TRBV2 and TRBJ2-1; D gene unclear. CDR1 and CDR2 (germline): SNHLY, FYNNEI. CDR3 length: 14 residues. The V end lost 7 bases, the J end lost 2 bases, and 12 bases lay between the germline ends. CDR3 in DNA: TGTGCCAGCAATAGTGCCGCCGCCTACAATGAGCAGTTCTTC. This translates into CASNSAAAYNEQFF.

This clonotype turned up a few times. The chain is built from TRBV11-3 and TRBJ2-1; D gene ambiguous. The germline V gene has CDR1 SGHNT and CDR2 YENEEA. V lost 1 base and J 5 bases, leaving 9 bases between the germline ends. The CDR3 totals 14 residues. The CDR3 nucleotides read TGTGCCAGCAGCTTAGCTGGTTTGAACAATGAGCAGTTCTTC. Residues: CASSLAGLNNEQFF. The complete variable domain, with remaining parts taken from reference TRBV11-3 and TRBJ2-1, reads EAGVVQSPRYKIIEKKQPVAFWCNPISGHNTLYWYLQNLGQGPELLIRYENEEAVDDSQLPKDRFSAERLKGVDSTLKIQPAELGDSAVYLCASSLAGLNNEQFFGPGTRLTVL.

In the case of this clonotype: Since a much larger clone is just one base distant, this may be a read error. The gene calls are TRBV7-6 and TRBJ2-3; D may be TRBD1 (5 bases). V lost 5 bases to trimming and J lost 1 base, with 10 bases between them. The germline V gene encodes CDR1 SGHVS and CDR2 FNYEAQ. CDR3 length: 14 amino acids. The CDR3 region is CASSRQQGTDTQYF. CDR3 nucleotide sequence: TGTGCCAGCAGCCGACAGCAGGGCACAGATACGCAGTATTTT.

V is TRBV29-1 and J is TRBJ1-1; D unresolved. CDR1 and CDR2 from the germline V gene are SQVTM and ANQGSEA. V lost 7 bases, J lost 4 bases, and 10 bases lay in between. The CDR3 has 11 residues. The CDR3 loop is CSALGSTEAFF. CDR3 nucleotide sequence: TGCAGCGCACTTGGGAGCACTGAAGCTTTCTTT.

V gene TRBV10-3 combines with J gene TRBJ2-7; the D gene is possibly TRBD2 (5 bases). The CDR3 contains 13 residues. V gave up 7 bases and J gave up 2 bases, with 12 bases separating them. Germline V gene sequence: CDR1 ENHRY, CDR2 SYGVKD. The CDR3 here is CAITGERAYEQYF. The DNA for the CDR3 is TGTGCCATCACCGGGGAAAGGGCCTACGAGCAGTACTTC.

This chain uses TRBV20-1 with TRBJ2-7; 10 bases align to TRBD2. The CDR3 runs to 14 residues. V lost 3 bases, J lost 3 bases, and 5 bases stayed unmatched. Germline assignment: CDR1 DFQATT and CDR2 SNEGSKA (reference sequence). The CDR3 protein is CSASPAGGHYEQYV. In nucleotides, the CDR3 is TGCAGTGCTAGTCCAGCGGGGGGGCACTACGAGCAGTACGTC.

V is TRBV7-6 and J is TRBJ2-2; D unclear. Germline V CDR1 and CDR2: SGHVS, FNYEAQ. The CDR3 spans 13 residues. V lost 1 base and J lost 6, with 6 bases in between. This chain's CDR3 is CASSLGMPGELFF. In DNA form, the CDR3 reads TGTGCCAGCAGCTTAGGAATGCCCGGGGAGCTGTTTTTT.

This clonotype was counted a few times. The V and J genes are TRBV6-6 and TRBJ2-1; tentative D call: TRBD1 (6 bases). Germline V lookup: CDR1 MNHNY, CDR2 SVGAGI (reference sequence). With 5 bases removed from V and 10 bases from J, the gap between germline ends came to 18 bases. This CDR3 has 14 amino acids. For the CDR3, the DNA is TGTGCCAGCAGTCCATACAGGGACACGGCCGAGCAGTTCTTC. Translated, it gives CASSPYRDTAEQFF.

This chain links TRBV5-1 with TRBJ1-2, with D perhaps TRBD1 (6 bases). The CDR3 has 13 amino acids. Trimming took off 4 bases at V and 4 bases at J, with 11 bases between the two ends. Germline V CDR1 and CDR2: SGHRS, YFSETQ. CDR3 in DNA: TGCGCCAGCAGCGCCCGGACAGCCTATGGCTACACCTTC. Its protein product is CASSARTAYGYTF.